The 16 T cell receptor beta chains below come from one sample, sequenced in a study of technical replicates of blood from a handful of donors (dated by TCRdb to 2017 to 2019). Library creation used the immunoSEQ multiplex PCR assay. This immuneACCESS table, as held by TCRdb, lists in-frame sequences with V and J called but not all clones. Of the missing ones, under half trace to an unresolved V gene in checked studies; the others have no known cause. Counted in this sample were roughly 72,000 clones; 80% to 95% of them appeared once. The ten largest clones add up to under 0.5% of the sample. Input material: T cells isolated from PBMCs. These receptors originate from a human donor in good health.

The chain uses TRBV5-4 and TRBJ1-4; D possibly corresponds to TRBD1 (6 bases). Germline CDR1 is SGHNT and CDR2 is YYREEE (reference sequence). CDR3 length: 11 amino acids. Trimming took 2 bases from V and 11 from J, leaving 7 bases between them. This CDR3 is CASSFGGKLFF. In DNA form, the CDR3 reads TGTGCCAGCAGCTTTGGGGGCAAACTGTTTTTT.

This chain connects TRBV19 to TRBJ2-1; 7 bases are shared with TRBD2. The trim removed 7 bases at V and 4 bases at J, leaving 7 bases unmatched. In germline, CDR1 is LNHDA, CDR2 SQIVND (reference sequence). The CDR3 spans 14 residues. The DNA of the CDR3 is TGTGCCAGTAAGGAGCGGGGAAATTACAATGAGCAGTTCTTC. Protein: CASKERGNYNEQFF.

The gene calls are TRBV9 and TRBJ2-5; 15 nucleotides line up with TRBD2. The CDR3 runs to 15 residues. V shed 5 bases and J 4 bases; nucleotides not matched to a gene: 3. Germline V gene data show CDR1 as SGDLS and CDR2 as YYNGEE. CDR3: CASREGLAGGETQYF. CDR3 DNA: TGTGCCAGCAGGGAGGGACTAGCGGGAGGAGAGACCCAGTACTTC.

This chain joins TRBV5-1 and TRBJ2-7, with 12 bases matching TRBD2. CDR3 length equals 18 residues. CDR1 is SGHRS, CDR2 YFSETQ, per germline. J was trimmed by 3 bases and V by 3 bases; bases with no gene match: 13. CDR3 amino acids: CASSYSGTVTSGSYEQYF. The CDR3 DNA reads as TGCGCCAGCAGCTATTCCGGGACAGTGACTAGCGGGAGCTACGAGCAGTACTTC.

This clone was seen only once. The chain is built from TRBV7-2 and TRBJ1-3; no clear D gene. Germline V gene data show CDR1 as SGHTA and CDR2 as FQGNSA. The CDR3 extends over 13 amino acids. V lost 0 bases and J 4 bases, leaving 4 bases between the germline ends. CDR3 residues: CASSLARGNTIYF. CDR3 nucleotide sequence: TGTGCCAGCAGCTTAGCTAGAGGAAACACCATATATTTT.

In this sample, this clone turned up many times. V is TRBV21-1 and J is TRBJ1-5. TRBV21-1 is labeled a pseudogene. CDR3 length: 20 residues. CDR3 DNA sequence: TGTGCCAGCAGCCAAGAACCTCGTCGACGGGTCTCCACTAGCAATCAGCCCCAGCATTTT. It encodes CASSQEPRRRVSTSNQPQHF.

This rearrangement joins TRBV25-1 to TRBJ2-7; 7 bases are shared with TRBD1. There are 14 residues in the CDR3. The germline gives CDR1 MGHDK, CDR2 SYGVNS. Losses at the gene ends were 3 bases for V and 3 bases for J; bases not matched to a gene: 5. The CDR3 DNA reads as TGTGCCAGCAGTGAGACGGCAGGGGGCTACGAGCAGTACTTC. Protein product: CASSETAGGYEQYF.

This sequence joins TRBV7-9 and TRBJ1-4; no firm D call. V was shortened by 5 bases and J by 11 bases, with 15 bases between the two germline ends. This CDR3 comprises 13 residues. Per the germline V gene, CDR1 is SEHNR and CDR2 is FQNEAQ (reference sequence). The CDR3: CASSPPGGLKLFF. The CDR3 DNA reads TGTGCCAGCAGCCCCCCCGGAGGGCTGAAACTGTTTTTT.

The rearrangement links TRBV9 to TRBJ2-3, with 7 bases lining up with TRBD1. Germline V lookup: CDR1 SGDLS, CDR2 YYNGEE. CDR3 length: 14 residues. V dropped 3 bases and J dropped 6; count of bases not matched to a gene: 7. Here the CDR3 DNA reads TGTGCCAGCAGCGCATACGTGACAGGGGATACGCAGTATTTT. This encodes CASSAYVTGDTQYF.

This clone was counted between two and nine times. Other DNA variants within this sample encode the same CDR3. The genes are TRBV11-2 and TRBJ2-7; D is possibly TRBD1 (6 bases). The CDR3 covers 14 residues. V gave up 1 base and J gave up 3 bases, with 10 bases separating them. The germline CDR1 and CDR2 sequences are SGHAT and FQNNGV. CDR3 region: CASSLGPQGYEQYF. The CDR3 DNA reads as TGTGCCAGCAGCTTAGGGCCACAGGGCTACGAGCAGTACTTC.

The genes are TRBV7-9 and TRBJ1-1, with D possibly matching TRBD1 (5 bases). Trimming shortened V by 3 bases and J by 3 bases, and 14 bases separated the two germline ends. The CDR3 consists of 15 residues. Germline V gives CDR1 SEHNR, CDR2 FQNEAQ (reference sequence). The CDR3 sequence: CASSFGGRKDTEAFF. CDR3 nucleotides: TGTGCCAGCAGCTTCGGGGGGAGGAAGGACACTGAAGCTTTCTTT.

The CDR3 protein is CASTVVRDRGLKTYGYTF. CDR3 nucleotide sequence: TGTGCCAGTACGGTCGTTCGGGACAGGGGGCTTAAAACCTATGGCTACACCTTC. The chain carries TRBV19 and TRBJ1-2; 12 nucleotides align to TRBD1. CDR1 is LNHDA and CDR2 is SQIVND in the germline V gene (reference sequence). The V and J ends lost 7 bases and 4 bases, in that order; junction bases with no gene match: 16. The CDR3 has 18 residues.

The chain is built from TRBV14 and TRBJ1-1, with 9 bases lining up with TRBD1. The CDR3 runs 19 residues. J gave up 0 bases and V 0 bases, and 11 bases lay outside the gene matches. The germline gives CDR1 SGHDN, CDR2 FVKESK. CDR3: CASSQERIRDRAMNTEAFF. In DNA form, the CDR3 reads TGTGCCAGCAGCCAAGAACGAATCCGGGACAGGGCCATGAACACTGAAGCTTTCTTT.

This clone has a single count. The V gene is TRBV9, the J gene TRBJ2-3; the D gene is possibly TRBD2 (5 bases). This CDR3 is 17 amino acids long. Germline V gene lookup returns CDR1 SGDLS and CDR2 YYNGEE. Trimming cost V 4 bases and J 2 bases, with 20 bases left between them. The CDR3 DNA reads TGTGCCAGCAGCCCCGACCCCCTCCGACTACCCACAGATACGCAGTATTTT. Its protein is CASSPDPLRLPTDTQYF.

J is TRBJ2-7 and V is TRBV28, with 8 bases matching TRBD2. Germline assignment: CDR1 MDHEN and CDR2 SYDVKM. Trimming cost V 6 bases and J 7 bases; bases outside gene matches: 17. CDR3 length: 16 amino acids. The CDR3 sequence: CASRLGGLAGGREQYF. The CDR3 DNA follows: TGTGCCAGCAGGTTGGGCGGGCTAGCGGGTGGTAGGGAGCAGTACTTC.

The V call is TRBV30, the J call TRBJ2-7; D not certain. Trimming took off 0 bases at V and 4 bases at J, with 7 bases between the two ends. The CDR3 spans 12 residues. Germline-derived CDR1 and CDR2 are GTSNPN and SVGIG (reference sequence). In DNA, the CDR3 is TGTGCCTGGAGTGTTTCCGGGTACGAGCAGTACTTC. Translating gives CAWSVSGYEQYF.